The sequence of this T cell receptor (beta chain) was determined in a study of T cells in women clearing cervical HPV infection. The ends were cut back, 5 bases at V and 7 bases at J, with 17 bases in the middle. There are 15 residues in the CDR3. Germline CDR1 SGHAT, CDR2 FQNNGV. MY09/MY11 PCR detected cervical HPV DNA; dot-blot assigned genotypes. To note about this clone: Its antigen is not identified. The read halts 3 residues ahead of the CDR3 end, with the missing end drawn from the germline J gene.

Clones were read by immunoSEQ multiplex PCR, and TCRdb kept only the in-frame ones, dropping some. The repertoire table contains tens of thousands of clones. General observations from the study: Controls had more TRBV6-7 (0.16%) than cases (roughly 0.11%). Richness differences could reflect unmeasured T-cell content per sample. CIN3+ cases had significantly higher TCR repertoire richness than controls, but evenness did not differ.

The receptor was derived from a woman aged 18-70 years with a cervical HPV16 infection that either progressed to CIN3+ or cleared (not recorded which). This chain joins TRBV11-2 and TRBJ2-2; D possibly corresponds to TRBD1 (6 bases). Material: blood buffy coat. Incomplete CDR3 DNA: TGTGCCAGCAGCCAAAAGACAGGATCCAGCGGGGAG. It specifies CASSQKTGSSGE. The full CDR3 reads CASSQKTGSSGELFF.